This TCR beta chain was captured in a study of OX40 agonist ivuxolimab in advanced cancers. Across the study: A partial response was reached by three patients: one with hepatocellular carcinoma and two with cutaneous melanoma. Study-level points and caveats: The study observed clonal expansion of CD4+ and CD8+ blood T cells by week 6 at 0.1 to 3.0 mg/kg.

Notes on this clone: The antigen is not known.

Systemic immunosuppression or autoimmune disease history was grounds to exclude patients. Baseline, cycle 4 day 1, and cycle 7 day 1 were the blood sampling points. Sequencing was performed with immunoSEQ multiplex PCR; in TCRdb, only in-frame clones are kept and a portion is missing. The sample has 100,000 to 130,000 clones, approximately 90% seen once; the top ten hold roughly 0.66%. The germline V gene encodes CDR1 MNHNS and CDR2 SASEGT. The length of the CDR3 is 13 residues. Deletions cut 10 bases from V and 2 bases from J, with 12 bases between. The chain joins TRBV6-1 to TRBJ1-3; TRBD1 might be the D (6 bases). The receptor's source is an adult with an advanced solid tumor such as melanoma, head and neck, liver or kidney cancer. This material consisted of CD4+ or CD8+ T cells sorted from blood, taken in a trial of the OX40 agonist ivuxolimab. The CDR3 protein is CATIQGPGNTIYF. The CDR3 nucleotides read TGTGCCACCATACAGGGCCCTGGAAACACCATATATTTT.